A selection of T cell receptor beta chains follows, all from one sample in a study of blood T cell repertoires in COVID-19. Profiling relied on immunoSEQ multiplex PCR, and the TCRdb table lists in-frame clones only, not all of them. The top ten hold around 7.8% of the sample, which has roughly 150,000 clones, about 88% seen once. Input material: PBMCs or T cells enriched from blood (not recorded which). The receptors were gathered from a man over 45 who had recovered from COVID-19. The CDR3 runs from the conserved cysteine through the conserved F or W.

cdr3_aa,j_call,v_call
CASSFRYEQYF,TRBJ2-7,TRBV5-6
CASSQDQGRPNYGYTF,TRBJ1-2,TRBV3-1/TRBV3-2
CASSQDLIAGGETQYF,TRBJ2-5,TRBV3-1/TRBV3-2
CASSVAGGTPFQETQYF,TRBJ2-5,TRBV7-9
CASSLTPGVSYNEQFF,TRBJ2-1,TRBV7-3
CASSTSSGGQETQYF,TRBJ2-5,TRBV18
CASSVGLSNEKLFF,TRBJ1-4,TRBV9
CASSQSGTEIGYTF,TRBJ1-2,TRBV3-1/TRBV3-2
CASSQERTGFLYEQYF,TRBJ2-7,TRBV3-1/TRBV3-2
CASSLGLQGSPNSPLHF,TRBJ1-6,TRBV5-1
CASSSPGQAREQYF,TRBJ2-7,TRBV5-6
CASSGGQTSEQYF,TRBJ2-7,TRBV18
CATSRENSNQPQHF,TRBJ1-5,TRBV15
CASRRTGVSYGYTF,TRBJ1-2,TRBV2
CASRTDRARGNQPQHF,TRBJ1-5,TRBV19
CAAGRLNTEAFF,TRBJ1-1,TRBV30
CASSTGTSGGYTQYF,TRBJ2-3,TRBV7-3
CASSPRAALSGANVLTF,TRBJ2-6,TRBV18
CASSPTSGVNTGELFF,TRBJ2-2,TRBV5-1
CASAGRLQETQYF,TRBJ2-5,TRBV7-9
CASSLDQETQYF,TRBJ2-5,TRBV10-3
CATSARRERAAGELFF,TRBJ2-2,TRBV24-1
CASSYGASGAKNIQYF,TRBJ2-4,TRBV6-2/TRBV6-3
CASTPQGLSNQPQHF,TRBJ1-5,TRBV6-2/TRBV6-3
CASNPSSDRATGELFF,TRBJ2-2,TRBV2
CASSLGTGTGNQPQHF,TRBJ1-5,TRBV7-9
CASSLLGSGGLETQYF,TRBJ2-5,TRBV5-4
CASSRRGGAFYEQYF,TRBJ2-7,TRBV3-1/TRBV3-2
CASSQDTSDLSYGYTF,TRBJ1-2,TRBV4-2
CASSQDGGAYEQFF,TRBJ2-1,TRBV3-1/TRBV3-2
CASSLAMGGSNQPQHF,TRBJ1-5,TRBV7-2
CASSGQGSSPLHF,TRBJ1-6,TRBV2
CASSRTGGWNEQFF,TRBJ2-1,TRBV7-9
CASSSPTGYYGYTF,TRBJ1-2,TRBV6-6
CASSPAGKNTEAFF,TRBJ1-1,TRBV18
CASSQQRFSPLHF,TRBJ1-6,TRBV3-1/TRBV3-2
CASSPGGQVPYEQYF,TRBJ2-7,TRBV6-5
CASSFSGINEKLFF,TRBJ1-4,TRBV27
CASSLERAGMGEKLFF,TRBJ1-4,TRBV7-2
CSASTTTNEKLFF,TRBJ1-4,TRBV29-1
CASSHGTGGWGNQPQHF,TRBJ1-5,TRBV7-8
CASSLSGGQDEQYF,TRBJ2-7,TRBV7-3
CASSPGDYSSYNEQFF,TRBJ2-1,TRBV7-9
CASSPHGTPDEQYF,TRBJ2-7,TRBV18
CASSERDQPQHF,TRBJ1-5,TRBV7-2
CASSESSGGPYEQYF,TRBJ2-7,TRBV2
CASSLGLRNNPQHF,TRBJ1-5,TRBV7-2
CASSSGTGGGGYGYTF,TRBJ1-2,TRBV7-2
CASSLGQGSYNEQFF,TRBJ2-1,TRBV5-5
CASSSRQGGYGYTF,TRBJ1-2,TRBV27
CASSPAETYEQYF,TRBJ2-7,TRBV18
CASSDALAAQETQYF,TRBJ2-5,TRBV2
CASRNPGEIPYEQYF,TRBJ2-7,TRBV19
CASSLTGLAGDEQFF,TRBJ2-1,TRBV7-2
CASSQEGGAGYTF,TRBJ1-2,TRBV4-3